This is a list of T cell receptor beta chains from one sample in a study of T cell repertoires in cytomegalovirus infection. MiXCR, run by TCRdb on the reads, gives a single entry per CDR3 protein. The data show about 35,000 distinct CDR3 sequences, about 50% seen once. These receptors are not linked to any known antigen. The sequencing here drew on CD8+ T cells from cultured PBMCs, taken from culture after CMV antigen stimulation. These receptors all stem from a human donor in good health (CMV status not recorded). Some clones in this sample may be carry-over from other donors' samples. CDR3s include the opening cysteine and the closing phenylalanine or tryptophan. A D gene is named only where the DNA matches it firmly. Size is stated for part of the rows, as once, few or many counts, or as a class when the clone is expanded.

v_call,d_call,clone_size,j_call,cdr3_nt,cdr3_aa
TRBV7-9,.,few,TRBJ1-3,TGTGCCAGCAGCCCGGACTCGAGCTCTGGAAACACCATATATTTT,CASSPDSSSGNTIYF
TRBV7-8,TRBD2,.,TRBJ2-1,TGTGCCAGCAGCCCGGGACTAGCGACAAATAATGAGCAGTTCTTC,CASSPGLATNNEQFF
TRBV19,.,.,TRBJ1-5,TGTGCCAGTATGCCCTGGGATAGCAATCAGCCCCAGCATTTT,CASMPWDSNQPQHF
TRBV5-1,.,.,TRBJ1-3,TGCGCCAGCAGCTTGGACAGATTCTCTGGAAACACCATATATTTT,CASSLDRFSGNTIYF
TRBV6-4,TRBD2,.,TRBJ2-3,TGTGCCAGCAGCCTTGAAGTAGCGGGAGGGCCAGATACGCAGTATTTT,CASSLEVAGGPDTQYF
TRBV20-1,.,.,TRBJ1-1,TGCAGTAGCCGGGACGCCCCACGAGGGACTGAAGCTTTCTTT,CSSRDAPRGTEAFF
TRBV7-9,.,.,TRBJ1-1,TGTGCCAGCAGTCCGCCCAAAGGGGGTGACACTGAAGCTTTCTTT,CASSPPKGGDTEAFF
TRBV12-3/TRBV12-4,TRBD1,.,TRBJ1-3,TGTGCCAGCAGCCCGACAGGGGACGCCTGGGGCACCATATATTTT,CASSPTGDAWGTIYF
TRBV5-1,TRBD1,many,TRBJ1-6,TGCGCCAGCAGCTTGCGGGACAGTATCTCTTCACCCCTCCACTTT,CASSLRDSISSPLHF
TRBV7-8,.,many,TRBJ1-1,TGTGCCAGCAGCTTAATTCCTGGGGTGAACACTGAAGCTTTCTTT,CASSLIPGVNTEAFF
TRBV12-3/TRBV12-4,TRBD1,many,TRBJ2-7,TGTGCCAGCAGTCCGGGACAGGGGATCTACGAGCAGTACTTC,CASSPGQGIYEQYF
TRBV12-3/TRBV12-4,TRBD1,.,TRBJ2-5,TGTGCCAGCAGCCGAGTACTGACAGGGGGCGAGACCCAGTACTTC,CASSRVLTGGETQYF
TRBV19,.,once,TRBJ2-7,TGTGCCAGTAGTATCCCCGGCGTCTCTACCTACGAGCAGTACTTC,CASSIPGVSTYEQYF
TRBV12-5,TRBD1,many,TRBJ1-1,TGTGCTAGTGCCGGGGGGGGACAGGGTAACCCTGAAGCTTTCTTT,CASAGGGQGNPEAFF
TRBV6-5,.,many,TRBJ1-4,TGTGCCAGCAGTCCTTACAGGGCCGCGGATGAAAAACTGTTTTTT,CASSPYRAADEKLFF
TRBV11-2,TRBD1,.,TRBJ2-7,TGTGCCAGCAGCTTAAGATACAGGACAGGGGCGGGCTACGAGCAGTACTTC,CASSLRYRTGAGYEQYF
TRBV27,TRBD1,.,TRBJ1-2,TGTGCCAGCAGGGACCTGACAGGGGCTTCCCATGGCTACACCTTC,CASRDLTGASHGYTF
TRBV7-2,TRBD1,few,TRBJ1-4,TGTGCCAGCAGCTTGACAACAGGGGATGAAAAACTGTTTTTT,CASSLTTGDEKLFF
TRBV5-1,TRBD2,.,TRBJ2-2,TGCGCCAGCGGCTCTCTAGCGGGAGGTCCCGGGGAGCTGTTTTTT,CASGSLAGGPGELFF
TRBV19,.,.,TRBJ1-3,TGTGCCAGTAGTATTGACGCCTCTGGAGGAAACACCATATATTTT,CASSIDASGGNTIYF
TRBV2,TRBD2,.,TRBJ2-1,TGTGCCAGCAGTCCCCTTAGCGGGAGTCGCCGTTGGGAGCAGTTCTTC,CASSPLSGSRRWEQFF
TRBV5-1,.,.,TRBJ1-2,TGCGCCAGCAGCTTTGCAGAGGACTATGGCTACACCTTC,CASSFAEDYGYTF
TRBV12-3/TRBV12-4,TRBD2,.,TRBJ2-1,TGTGCCAGCAGTTATAGCGGGGGGGCAAATGAGCAGTTCTTC,CASSYSGGANEQFF
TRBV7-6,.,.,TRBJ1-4,TGTGCCAGCGGGGAAAGGGTCTTTAAGACGTCCGTAACTAATGAAAAACTGTTTTTT,CASGERVFKTSVTNEKLFF
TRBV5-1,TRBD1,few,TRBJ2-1,TGCGCCAGCAGCCCGACCCCGGACAGGGGGCAAAACAATGAGCAGTTCTTC,CASSPTPDRGQNNEQFF
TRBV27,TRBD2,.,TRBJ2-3,TGTGCCAGCAGTTCCTCAATCACTAGCGGGATCACAGATACGCAGTATTTT,CASSSSITSGITDTQYF
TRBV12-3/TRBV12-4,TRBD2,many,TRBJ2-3,TGTGCCAGCAGTTTATTCGCGGGAGGAACAGATACGCAGTATTTT,CASSLFAGGTDTQYF
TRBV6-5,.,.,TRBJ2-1,TGTGCCAGCAGTTACTCTTCCGGGGGAGACAATGAGCAGTTCTTC,CASSYSSGGDNEQFF
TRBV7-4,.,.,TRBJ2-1,TGTGCCAGCAGCCTAGGAGGGGGTGAGCAGTTCTTC,CASSLGGGEQFF
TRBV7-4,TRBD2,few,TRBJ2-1,TGTGCCAGCAGCTTAGAGGCTGGGGGGGGTAGCTCCTACAATGAGCAGTTCTTC,CASSLEAGGGSSYNEQFF
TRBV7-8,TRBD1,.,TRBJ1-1,TGTGCCAGCAGCCTAGAGGGACAGGAGGCCATAGAAGCTTTCTTT,CASSLEGQEAIEAFF
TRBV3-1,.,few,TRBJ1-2,TGTGCCAGCAGCCAAGATAGGTATAGCTATGGCTACACCTTC,CASSQDRYSYGYTF
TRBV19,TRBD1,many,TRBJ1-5,TGTGCCAGTAGTTCAATATATACCGGGACAGGTGAAGACAATCAGCCCCAGCATTTT,CASSSIYTGTGEDNQPQHF
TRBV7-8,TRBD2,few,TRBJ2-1,TGTGCCAGCAGCCCCACCGGGCGGGGGGCGAACAATGAGCAGTTCTTC,CASSPTGRGANNEQFF